This T cell receptor beta chain is drawn from a study of T-cell memory formation after mild COVID-19. Study results and limitations: Some clones that responded were present in memory (sampled pre-infection), which suggests cross-reactive memory joined.

TCRdb reprocessed the 5' RACE reads via MiXCR and lists one record per CDR3 protein. The sample gives over 130,000 distinct CDR3 sequences, more than 13% of which show up once; around 27% is in the top ten. The V end was cut by 1 base, the J end by 6 bases, with 6 bases between. The CDR3 sequence is 13 residues long. Germline CDR1 reads LNHDA; CDR2 reads SQIVND (reference sequence). A word on this clonotype: Its antigen remains unidentified.

Sequences were obtained from PBMCs or a T cell subset sorted from them (not recorded which). The receptor's source is an adult woman who had mild COVID-19 (a few samples of this study predate the infection). Cell type and time point are not known. This chain connects TRBV19 to TRBJ2-2; a possible D gene is TRBD2 (5 bases). CDR3 residues: CASSIGGPGELFF. The CDR3 region has the DNA TGTGCCAGTAGTATAGGAGGGCCCGGGGAGCTGTTTTTT.